This entry is about one TCR beta chain. These data are taken from a study of tissue T cells after allogeneic stem cell transplantation. Measured with immunoSEQ multiplex PCR; TCRdb has only the in-frame clones, and not every one. There are several thousand clones in the sample; approximately 70% occur only once, and more than 25% lies in the top ten. V lost 1 base and J lost 8, with 13 bases in between. Looked up from germline, CDR1 is LGHNA and CDR2 is YSLEER. There are 14 residues in the CDR3. The source is a woman between 18 and 50 years old with breast cancer. The chain carries TRBV4-3 and TRBJ2-3; D possibly corresponds to TRBD1 (5 bases). Specimen: tissue from the stomach, collected at autopsy. The CDR3 spells CASSQGRVGATQYF. The CDR3 DNA reads TGCGCCAGCAGCCAAGGCAGGGTTGGAGCTACGCAGTATTTT.